This T cell receptor beta chain was observed in a study of cytomegalovirus exposure and HLA in healthy donors (dated by TCRdb to about 2017). About the full investigation: An earlier analysis of 587 of the donors reported over 250 Gb of sequence data and 117 million unique TCR beta sequences obtained from 180 million or so T cells. To predict cytomegalovirus infection status, the study brought together high-throughput TCR immunosequencing, statistical association of individual TCRs with disease status, and machine learning. Among over 350 genotyped donors of the cohort, an average of approximately 250,000 unique TCR beta nucleotide sequences were sequenced per donor, roughly 20% of them non-productive. The number of typed donors differed by locus: about 620-640 for A, B, C, DRB1 and DQB1; 522 for DQA1; approximately 610 for DPA1; and around 450 for DPB1. In an earlier analysis of several hundred of the donors, high-throughput TCR beta sequencing was used to judge whether each TCR beta V gene segment behaved as functional or pseudogenic. The later analysis used no new phenotypic data to find candidate immune exposures, relying instead on TCR beta sequences and their occurrence across donors. Both class I and class II loci were covered by HLA typing, at four-digit resolution. The T cell repertoires of several hundred subjects were profiled by immunosequencing and related to cytomegalovirus serostatus. A separate validation cohort of 100 to 150 different subjects was used in addition to the roughly 640-subject first cohort. About 300 gigabases of sequencing data and roughly 90 million unique TCR sequences were included in an early release covering roughly 600 HLA-typed donors. Donor age, sex, ethnicity and CMV serostatus were collected together with the repertoire data. A later analysis re-examined previously published TCR beta repertoires from just over 650 donors and added high-resolution HLA genotyping to investigate patterns of TCR occurrence. Four or five DR-DQ haplotypes were handled as single units for association and clustering, since linkage in the cohort was strong. In a later genetic analysis, genome-wide SNP genotypes for about 65% of the 666 donors were used, and that subset was treated as a discovery cohort. The aim of the study was to test whether cataloging public T cell receptors could identify signatures of past pathogen exposure. The genetic ancestry cluster associated with self-reported Caucasian donors included about 84% of the 398 genotyped donors. All discovery cohort repertoires had been generated using a single sequencing platform.

Trimming takes 6 bases from V and 1 base from J, and the germline ends sit 10 bases apart. The CDR3 spans 13 residues, from the cysteine through the phenylalanine. This entry keeps only the CDR3 DNA: 39 bases, framed from base 1. According to the germline V gene, CDR1 reads MNHNS and CDR2 reads SASEGT. In total, roughly 670 healthy bone marrow donors made up the cohort. At the time of sampling, all cohort members were nominally healthy, though unrecorded immune exposures were likely present. The donor tested CMV seropositive, placing the donor among the 310 or so seropositive members of the cohort. Each donor provided a peripheral blood sample, and peripheral blood mononuclear cells were used for TCR beta sequencing. Genomic DNA extraction from the blood cell samples was performed with the Qiagen DNeasy Blood Extraction Kit. Broader findings and caveats from the paper: A later analysis found that most CMV-associated TCR beta chains appeared HLA-restricted, with HLA associations seemingly driven largely by CMV exposure. The authors suggested that the approach could potentially be generalized to other disease states and immunological phenotypes. Most TCR sequences were observed very rarely across donors, whereas some public TCRs were present in many individuals. In a later analysis, several top co-occurrence clusters were reported to appear linked to parvovirus B19, influenza, CMV and Epstein-Barr virus. The only immune exposure information available for the cohort was CMV serostatus. In a later genetic analysis, a missense DCLRE1C variant was associated with V-gene and J-gene trimming of TCR beta chains, and the association was replicated in an independent cohort. Because HLA typing was missing for some donors at each locus, association tests included only the typed subset. A further reported finding was that TCR beta sequences accurately predicted the HLA-A and HLA-B alleles for most subjects in the first cohort. When HLA alleles, especially DR and DQ, strongly co-occurred, attributing TCR associations to individual alleles was difficult. Because counts were too low, around 18 rarely observed V segments, including chromosome 9 orphons, were left out of the earlier analysis of a few hundred of the donors. In an earlier analysis of around 600 of the donors, most TCR beta V segments appeared in productive rearrangements about 87% or about 30% of the time, broadly matching IMGT annotations. The presence/absence analyses assumed that sequencing depth was roughly uniform across donors, and that assumption may not be true. In both the original and validation cohorts, the classifier was reported to diagnose cytomegalovirus status with high specificity and sensitivity. The study gave a list of 150 to 200 TCR beta chains associated with cytomegalovirus. The cohort was sequenced for TCR beta chains only, and without alpha or paired-chain data the features that could be detected were limited. In a later genetic analysis, fewer N-insertions in productive TCRs were reported among donors in an Asian-associated ancestry cluster than the roughly 700-donor mean. A later analysis found that HLA-associated TCR beta chains were more clonally expanded and had lower generation probabilities than equally common non-associated chains. A group of highly shared sequence variants was considered likely to be a technical artifact of the sequencing pipeline. Some IMGT-functional V segments, including TRBV6-2 and TRBV6-3, could not be distinguished by the 87-base-pair reads and were therefore excluded. Linkage disequilibrium might explain the correlated functional status among segregating V segments, but an unknown experimental factor could not be ruled out. According to a later analysis, TCR association rates differed among HLA loci, with DRB1 alleles showing the most associated TCRs and HLA-C alleles showing the fewest. A few of the identified cytomegalovirus-associated TCR beta chains were confirmed in vitro to be specific for cytomegalovirus antigens. In a later analysis, around 17,000 TCR beta sequences were associated with specific HLA alleles at a false discovery rate of 0.05.

This clone turned up a few times. No antigen is known for it. No base quality values were provided; no much bigger clone lies one nucleotide off. The protocol used for the library was the immunoSEQ multiplex PCR assay. The multiplex PCR relied on a mix of 60 forward primers for TCR Vbeta segments and 13 reverse primers for TCR Jbeta segments. The CDR3 region of rearranged TCR beta genes was amplified from genomic DNA by a multiplex PCR assay. The amplified TCR beta libraries were sequenced on the Illumina HiSeq System as 87-base-pair reads. Concerning the study's data processing: A later analysis tallied some 79 million unique TCR beta chains across the 600 to 700 repertoires, and around 9.9 million of those chains were shared by two or more donors. A nearest-neighbor algorithm error-corrected the raw reads and collapsed the reads into unique sequences, merging closely related sequences to remove PCR and sequencing errors. To assign V, D and J gene segments, CDR3 sequences were aligned to IMGT reference sequences. For a sequence to be retained, a match of at least six nucleotides to both a V gene segment and a J gene segment was required. Rearrangements were classified as productive when the CDR3 lacked stop codons and remained in frame with V and J, and all other rearrangements were classified as non-productive. CDR3 was defined by IMGT convention, running from the second conserved V-encoded cysteine to the conserved J-encoded phenylalanine. Sequences without an unambiguous match to a single V gene segment were excluded from the earlier analysis of 450 to 750 of the donors. In an earlier analysis of around 600 of the donors, V segments were called functional above 56.7% productive rearrangements and were called segregating when the between-donor standard deviation exceeded 5%. A statistical classification framework was built to diagnose cytomegalovirus status from the catalog of TCR beta chain sequences. A later analysis assigned V and J genes by comparing TCR nucleotide sequences with IMGT/GENE-DB human TR gene sequences. The TCRdist pipeline was used in a later analysis to assign CDR3 sequences and most-parsimonious VDJ recombination scenarios. In a later analysis, each TCR beta chain was defined by its CDR3 amino acid sequence together with its V-gene family, and reads lacking a unique V-gene family were excluded. In a later analysis, around 600 highly shared, low-generation-probability nucleotide sequences were removed to address suspected cross-contamination and a sequencing artifact. For each public chain, a later analysis derived a clonal expansion index from normalized ranks of inferred template counts within each repertoire. In a later analysis, generation probabilities were computed with a VDJ recombination model fitted to out-of-frame rearrangements, and the resulting probabilities were checked against IGoR. In a later analysis, TCR-TCR, TCR-HLA and TCR-CMV co-occurrence was scored with hypergeometric tests, and a repertoire-size bias correction was applied to TCR pairs. A later analysis estimated false discovery rates by permuting HLA or CMV assignments 20 times. In a later analysis, co-occurring TCRs were grouped using DBSCAN, and TCRdist sequence similarity was added for clustering within HLA-allele-positive subsets. Co-occurrence clustering excluded repertoires with fewer than 30,000 or more than 120,000 public chains, plus five with anomalous nucleotide sharing. The table was pulled from immuneACCESS by TCRdb, which kept in-frame rearrangements only. Such tables lose some clones; where checked, under half of the loss comes from unresolved V genes, and the rest has no known cause. The V and J calls and clone size come from that table; D and trimming were worked out from the DNA. The sample data list around 150,000 clones, and around 72% of these were observed just once. The ten top clones hold around 4.2% of the sample.

The chain joins TRBV6-1 to TRBJ2-7; a weak D assignment points to TRBD1 (5 bases agree). The sequence derives from a man in his forties or fifties in good health and CMV-seropositive. Sequenced sample: PBMCs. CDR3 sequence: CASSLQGSYEQYF. The DNA is as follows: TGTGCCAGCAGCCTCCAGGGATCCTACGAGCAGTACTTC.